This T cell receptor beta chain was observed in a study of human T cells and chemical hapten exposure. The wider study: Read at 6 days, the patch tests placed 0.01% DPC on the upper back. It was small differences in pooled library volume that mainly caused per-sample TCR yields to vary.

Study outcomes and limitations: The presence of alopecia in the donors means their immune response may differ from healthy people's.

Deletions cut 7 bases from V and 4 bases from J, with 10 bases between. The CDR3 runs to 12 residues. CDR1 MGHDK and CDR2 SYGVNS come from the germline V gene. This clonotype showed up just a few times. Its antigen is not known. Indicated time point: pre-sensitization, week 0. Sample treatment: therapeutic diphenylcyclopropenone sensitization with weekly scalp DPC. TCRdb used MiXCR to reprocess the RACE reads, holding one entry per CDR3 protein. The profile shows approximately 400,000 distinct CDR3 sequences, roughly 5.3% of them singletons. The chain uses TRBV25-1 and TRBJ1-2, with unresolved D. The TCR comes from a woman aged 45-65 years with alopecia areata. Some clones in this sample may be carry-over from other donors' samples. Sample: whole blood, taken in connection with sensitization to the hapten diphenylcyclopropenone (DPC). CDR3 bases: TGTGCCAGCAACGACGGGATCTATGGCTACACCTTC. Its translation is CASNDGIYGYTF.